Below, 31 T cell receptor beta chains from the same sample are listed, as sequenced in a study of T cell changes during pregnancy in multiple sclerosis. Using immunoSEQ multiplex PCR, the repertoire was profiled, and TCRdb retains in-frame clones only, with some absent. The sample contains roughly 89,000 clones, 85% to 95% of which appear only once. Sequenced here: peripheral blood, sampled in the first trimester of pregnancy. The source is a female donor with multiple sclerosis, enrolled in a pregnancy study.

The sample holds one count of this clone. The chain uses TRBV7-9 and TRBJ2-3; 7 bases are a match to TRBD1. Germline lookup yields CDR1 SEHNR and CDR2 FQNEAQ (reference sequence). The CDR3 has 14 residues. With 5 bases clipped from V and 4 bases from J, the junction kept 6 bases outside the gene matches. CDR3 residues: CASSLGQAADTQYF. For the CDR3, the DNA is TGTGCCAGCAGCCTCGGACAGGCCGCAGATACGCAGTATTTT.

The chain combines TRBV18 with TRBJ2-5, with no clear D. CDR1 is KGHSH and CDR2 is LQKENI in the germline V gene. Trimming left V 3 bases short and J 2 bases short, with 10 bases between. The CDR3 spans 14 residues. The chain's CDR3 is CASSPRLTQETQYF. CDR3 DNA sequence: TGTGCCAGCTCACCTAGACTCACACAAGAGACCCAGTACTTC.

The rearrangement uses TRBV19 and TRBJ1-4, with D hard to call. Per the germline V gene, CDR1 is LNHDA and CDR2 is SQIVND (reference sequence). This CDR3 has 15 residues. Trimming pared 1 base from V and 8 bases from J, leaving 14 bases between. This CDR3 is CASSIVGDLSEKLFF. CDR3 nucleotide sequence: TGTGCCAGTAGTATAGTGGGAGACCTTTCGGAAAAACTGTTTTTT. The whole variable domain, filled in from reference TRBV19 and TRBJ1-4, reads DGGITQSPKYLFRKEGQNVTLSCEQNLNHDAMYWYRQDPGQGLRLIYYSQIVNDFQKGDIAEGYSVSREKKESFPLTVTSAQKNPTAFYLCASSIVGDLSEKLFFGSGTQLSVL.

The chain employs TRBV9 and TRBJ2-2, with 7 bases fitting TRBD2. Germline values: CDR1 SGDLS, CDR2 YYNGEE. The V and J ends lost 0 bases and 7 bases, in that order; junction bases with no gene match: 6. The CDR3 covers 15 residues. The CDR3 nucleotides read TGTGCCAGCAGCGTAGTTTTGGGGGGGAACGGGGAGCTGTTTTTT. Amino acids: CASSVVLGGNGELFF.

The genes are TRBV5-8 and TRBJ2-7; TRBD1 is a possible D gene (6 bases). The CDR3 contains 12 residues. Between the trimmed V and J ends, which lost 4 bases and 3 bases, there was a span of 8 bases. Germline values: CDR1 SGHTS, CDR2 YDEGEE. Here the CDR3 DNA reads TGTGCCAGCAGCCAGGGGCTCTACGAGCAGTACTTC. Protein: CASSQGLYEQYF.

This sequence joins TRBV11-2 and TRBJ2-1, with D possibly TRBD1 on 6 matching bases. The CDR3 consists of 11 residues. V gave up 3 bases and J gave up 10 bases, with 7 bases separating them. Looked up from germline, CDR1 is SGHAT and CDR2 is FQNNGV. The CDR3 DNA reads TGTGCCAGCAGCTTTGGACAGGAGCAGTTCTTC. Translating it yields CASSFGQEQFF. Supplemented by reference TRBV11-2 and TRBJ2-1, the full variable domain reads EAGVAQSPRYKIIEKRQSVAFWCNPISGHATLYWYQQILGQGPKLLIQFQNNGVVDDSQLPKDRFSAERLKGVDSTLKIQPAKLEDSAVYLCASSFGQEQFFGPGTRLTVL.

This clone is a singleton in its sample. The V call is TRBV19, the J call TRBJ2-2, with a tentative D call TRBD2 (5 bases). The CDR3 consists of 15 residues. Germline V gene data show CDR1 as LNHDA and CDR2 as SQIVND (reference sequence). V lost 1 base and J lost 4, with 10 bases in between. Here the CDR3 reads CASSIVGSVTGELFF. In DNA form, the CDR3 reads TGTGCCAGTAGTATAGTTGGTAGCGTCACCGGGGAGCTGTTTTTT. The full variable domain, its missing parts supplied by reference TRBV19 and TRBJ2-2, is DGGITQSPKYLFRKEGQNVTLSCEQNLNHDAMYWYRQDPGQGLRLIYYSQIVNDFQKGDIAEGYSVSREKKESFPLTVTSAQKNPTAFYLCASSIVGSVTGELFFGEGSRLTVL.

CDR3 sequence (DNA): TGTGCCAGCAATGTAGCGGGGGGGCTGGAGACCCAGTACTTC. Translated: CASNVAGGLETQYF. The chain recombines TRBV7-9 with TRBJ2-5, with 11 bases identical to TRBD2. This CDR3 contains 14 residues. The V segment lost 7 bases and the J segment 5 bases; nucleotides outside the gene matches: 6. Germline V gene sequence: CDR1 SEHNR, CDR2 FQNEAQ (reference sequence). The whole variable domain, filled in from reference TRBV7-9 and TRBJ2-5, reads DTGVSQNPRHKITKRGQNVTFRCDPISEHNRLYWYRQTLGQGPEFLTYFQNEAQLEKSRLLSDRFSAERPKGSFSTLEIQRTEQGDSAMYLCASNVAGGLETQYFGPGTRLLVL.

The chain recombines TRBV7-9 with TRBJ1-1; the match to TRBD1 covers 7 bases. The CDR3 is 12 residues long. V lost 5 bases to trimming and J lost 7 bases; unmatched junction nucleotides: 4. Germline V gene lookup returns CDR1 SEHNR and CDR2 FQNEAQ (reference sequence). DNA of the CDR3: TGTGCCAGCAGCCGACAGGGCCTTGAAGCTTTCTTT. Translated: CASSRQGLEAFF.

This sequence joins TRBV27 and TRBJ2-7; possible D gene TRBD2, 6 bases. The CDR3 totals 16 residues. V lost 2 bases to trimming and J lost 3 bases, with 17 bases between them. In germline, CDR1 is MNHEY, CDR2 SMNVEV (reference sequence). CDR3 bases: TGTGCCAGCAGTTTAACAGGCGGGGCTACCCTCTACGAGCAGTACTTC. Translation gives CASSLTGGATLYEQYF.

This clone was seen once. The V gene is TRBV25-1, the J gene TRBJ1-4; D gene unclear. The ends were cut back, 4 bases at V and 8 bases at J, with 5 bases in the middle. CDR3 size: 11 residues. Germline V gene sequence: CDR1 MGHDK, CDR2 SYGVNS. The CDR3 DNA is TGTGCCAGCAGTGGAGGCGAAAAACTGTTTTTT. It specifies CASSGGEKLFF.

The rearrangement uses TRBV11-2 and TRBJ2-3; 9 nucleotides match TRBD1. This CDR3 region has 15 residues. Per germline, CDR1 SGHAT and CDR2 FQNNGV. Trimming cost V 5 bases and J 4 bases; bases outside gene matches: 7. For the CDR3, the DNA is TGTGCCAGCAGCGGGAGGACAGGGGTTCCAGATACGCAGTATTTT. This sequence encodes CASSGRTGVPDTQYF.

This chain links TRBV7-6 with TRBJ1-2; 8 nucleotides agree with TRBD1. With V trimmed by 4 bases and J by 6 bases, 16 bases remained unmatched. This CDR3 spans 17 amino acids. The germline V gene encodes CDR1 SGHVS and CDR2 FNYEAQ. CDR3 sequence reads: CASSSGQGASILNGYTF. The CDR3 region has the DNA TGTGCCAGCAGCTCTGGGCAGGGGGCGAGCATCCTTAATGGCTACACCTTC.

The chain couples TRBV4-1 to TRBJ2-2; D gene ambiguous. The CDR3 length is 14 residues. V was pared by 2 bases and J by 8 bases, with 12 bases between. Germline V gene data show CDR1 as MGHRA and CDR2 as YSYEKL. As DNA, the CDR3 is TGCGCCAGCAGCCAATTAGTCACCCCAGGGGAGCTGTTTTTT. Translation: CASSQLVTPGELFF.

Here the CDR3 reads CASSVGGGGIGELFF. The CDR3 DNA reads as TGTGCCAGCAGTGTTGGCGGGGGGGGAATCGGGGAGCTGTTTTTT. This chain uses TRBV6-1 with TRBJ2-2, with 9 nucleotides matching TRBD2. The germline CDR1 and CDR2 sequences are MNHNS and SASEGT. The trim removed 4 bases at V and 7 bases at J, leaving 7 bases unmatched. CDR3 length equals 15 residues.

The genes are TRBV25-1 and TRBJ2-4, with D unresolved. The length of the CDR3 is 13 residues. V lost 3 bases and J lost 7, with 10 bases in between. Germline V gene data show CDR1 as MGHDK and CDR2 as SYGVNS. The CDR3 DNA is TGTGCCAGCAGTGACCCCCTTCGGAACATTCAGTACTTC. Its protein product is CASSDPLRNIQYF.

The chain recombines TRBV6-6 with TRBJ1-5; D remains unclear. The length of the CDR3 is 15 residues. The V and J ends lost 3 bases and 0 bases respectively, with 9 bases between them. Per the germline V gene, CDR1 is MNHNY and CDR2 is SVGAGI (reference sequence). The CDR3 is CASSYNSNSNQPQHF. The DNA of the CDR3 is TGTGCCAGCAGTTATAACAGTAATAGCAATCAGCCCCAGCATTTT.

Only one count was recorded for this clone. The V gene is TRBV19, the J gene TRBJ1-2; D not resolved. The V end lost 3 bases, the J end lost 7 bases, and 18 bases lay between the germline ends. The CDR3 is 15 amino acids. Germline V CDR1 and CDR2: LNHDA, SQIVND (reference sequence). DNA for the CDR3: TGTGCCAGTAGTATCCGGCCCGACGGGTTTGGTGGCTACACCTTC. Its translation is CASSIRPDGFGGYTF.

This chain links TRBV4-2 with TRBJ1-1, with 8 bases aligning to TRBD1. The germline gives CDR1 LGHNA, CDR2 YNFKEQ. V was pared by 2 bases and J by 1 base, with 3 bases of the junction left unmatched. The CDR3 runs 15 residues. The CDR3 is CASSQSDRGNTEAFF. CDR3 DNA: TGTGCCAGCAGCCAATCTGACAGGGGGAACACTGAAGCTTTCTTT.

J is TRBJ2-5 and V is TRBV27; perhaps TRBD1 as D (6 bases). The V end lost 6 bases, the J end lost 3 bases, and 14 bases lay between the germline ends. Germline V CDR1 and CDR2: MNHEY, SMNVEV (reference sequence). The length of the CDR3 is 14 residues. CDR3 sequence reads: CASSWSGVEETQYF. CDR3 nucleotides: TGTGCCAGCAGCTGGTCAGGGGTAGAAGAGACCCAGTACTTC.

The chain links TRBV5-6 to TRBJ2-3, with 8 bases matching TRBD2. The CDR3 spans 16 residues. The junction had 9 bases not matched to a gene; V was cut back by 0 bases and J by 6 bases. In germline, CDR1 is SGHDT, CDR2 YYEEEE. The CDR3 here is CASSLVRAGGWDTQYF. The CDR3 DNA reads TGTGCCAGCAGCTTGGTCAGGGCGGGGGGTTGGGATACGCAGTATTTT.

This clone was seen once. The V call is TRBV9, the J call TRBJ2-1; TRBD1 matches at 10 bases. V trimming: 3 bases; J trimming: 3 bases; junction bases outside the gene matches: 3. This CDR3 has 15 amino acids. CDR1 SGDLS and CDR2 YYNGEE come from the germline V gene. CDR3 nucleotide sequence: TGTGCCAGCAGCGGGGGGGACAGGGGCTACAATGAGCAGTTCTTC. Protein product: CASSGGDRGYNEQFF.

V usage is TRBV6-6 and J usage is TRBJ2-2; no reliable D call. Germline assignment: CDR1 MNHNY and CDR2 SVGAGI (reference sequence). There are 13 residues in the CDR3. The V end lost 6 bases, the J end lost 2 bases, and 7 bases lay between the germline ends. CDR3: CASSGQNTGELFF. CDR3 in DNA: TGTGCCAGCAGCGGTCAAAACACCGGGGAGCTGTTTTTT.

The J gene is TRBJ2-7, the V gene TRBV29-1; the match to TRBD1 covers 8 bases. This CDR3 region has 16 residues. V trimming: 4 bases; J trimming: 2 bases; junction bases outside the gene matches: 13. Germline loops: CDR1 SQVTM, CDR2 ANQGSEA. The CDR3 spells CSVVGQTGGPTYEQYF. In nucleotides, the CDR3 is TGCAGCGTTGTAGGACAAACAGGGGGGCCCACCTACGAGCAGTACTTC.

The chain recombines TRBV19 with TRBJ1-1; no clear D. V lost 7 bases and J lost 7, with 10 bases in between. The CDR3 is 11 residues long. Per germline, CDR1 LNHDA and CDR2 SQIVND (reference sequence). The CDR3 region is CASISVGEAFF. The DNA of the CDR3 is TGTGCCAGTATAAGCGTAGGTGAAGCTTTCTTT.

The chain carries TRBV19 and TRBJ1-2; D may be TRBD1 (5 bases). Germline V gene lookup returns CDR1 LNHDA and CDR2 SQIVND (reference sequence). With 10 bases removed from V and 5 bases from J, the gap between germline ends came to 8 bases. The CDR3 contains 10 residues. The CDR3 here is CATQGYGYTF. In nucleotides, the CDR3 is TGTGCCACCCAGGGATATGGCTACACCTTC.

The rearrangement links TRBV6-1 to TRBJ1-2; the D is unclear. Deletions cut 2 bases from V and 4 bases from J, with 17 bases between. This CDR3 region has 16 residues. CDR1 and CDR2 (germline): MNHNS, SASEGT. CDR3 residues: CASSEKVNEAAYGYTF. In nucleotides, the CDR3 is TGTGCCAGCAGTGAAAAAGTTAATGAGGCAGCCTATGGCTACACCTTC.

The rearrangement links TRBV7-2 to TRBJ2-2; tentative D call: TRBD1 (6 bases). V dropped 4 bases and J dropped 4 bases, with 16 bases sitting between them. There are 16 residues in the CDR3. Germline CDR1 SGHTA, CDR2 FQGNSA. The CDR3: CASSSEGRGGTGELFF. The CDR3 DNA is TGTGCCAGCAGCTCCGAGGGTAGAGGGGGCACCGGGGAGCTGTTTTTT.

This clone showed up just a few times. The chain recombines TRBV10-3 with TRBJ2-1; TRBD2 agrees at 16 bases. This CDR3 contains 17 residues. The V gene end was trimmed by 3 bases and the J gene end by 7 bases; junction bases not matched to a gene: 6. Germline V gene sequence: CDR1 ENHRY, CDR2 SYGVKD. The CDR3 nucleotides read TGTGCCATCAGTGACGCGCCGGGACTAGCGGGGGGGAATGAGCAGTTCTTC. This sequence encodes CAISDAPGLAGGNEQFF.

This rearrangement joins TRBV10-3 to TRBJ1-2; TRBD1 agrees at 8 bases. The CDR3 spans 15 residues. The junction had 12 bases not matched to a gene; V was cut back by 11 bases and J by 1 base. Looked up from germline, CDR1 is ENHRY and CDR2 is SYGVKD. CDR3 residues: CAATSGQAINYGYTF. The CDR3 coding sequence is TGTGCCGCAACCTCGGGACAGGCTATTAACTATGGCTACACCTTC.

This clone was seen just once. V usage is TRBV19 and J usage is TRBJ1-2; D is unclear. There are 13 residues in the CDR3. Per the germline V gene, CDR1 is LNHDA and CDR2 is SQIVND (reference sequence). The ends were cut back, 7 bases at V and 1 base at J, with 10 bases in the middle. The CDR3 DNA follows: TGTGCCAGTAACATTCGAAGTAACTATGGCTACACCTTC. This translates into CASNIRSNYGYTF.